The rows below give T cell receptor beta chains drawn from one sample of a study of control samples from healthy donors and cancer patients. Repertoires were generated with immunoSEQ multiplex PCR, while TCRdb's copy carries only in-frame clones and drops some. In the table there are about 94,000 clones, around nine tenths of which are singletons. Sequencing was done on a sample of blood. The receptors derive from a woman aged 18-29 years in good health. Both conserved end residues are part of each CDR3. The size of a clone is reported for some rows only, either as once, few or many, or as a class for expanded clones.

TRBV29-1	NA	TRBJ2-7	CSVGTPYEQYF
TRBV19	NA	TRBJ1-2	CASNRVHYGYTF
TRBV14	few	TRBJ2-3	CASSQDRRTSGGAKDTQYF
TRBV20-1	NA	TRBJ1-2	CSASFGDGYGYTF
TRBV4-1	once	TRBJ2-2	CASSLPGGIDTGELFF
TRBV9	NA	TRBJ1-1	CASSPRQGVNTGAFF
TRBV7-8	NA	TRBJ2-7	CASVNLASYEQYF
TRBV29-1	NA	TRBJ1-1	CSDHRQGVAEAFF
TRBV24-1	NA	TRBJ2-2	CATSESGGGDTGELFF
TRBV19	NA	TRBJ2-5	CASSIGVGETQYF
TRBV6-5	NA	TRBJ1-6	CASEDVPRSPLHF
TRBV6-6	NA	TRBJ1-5	CASIERGDNQPQHF
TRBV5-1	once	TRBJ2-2	CASSPTSGDAGELFF
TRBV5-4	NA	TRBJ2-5	CASSFQGIETQYF
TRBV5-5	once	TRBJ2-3	CASSLHEGPTDTQYF
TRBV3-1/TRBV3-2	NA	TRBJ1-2	CASSPPGTAYGYTF
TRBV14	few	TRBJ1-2	CASSPTGDGYTF
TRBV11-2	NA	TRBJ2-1	CASSSRGQGNEQFF
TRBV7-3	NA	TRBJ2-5	CASQRDSGEETQYF
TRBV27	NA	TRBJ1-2	CASSPRQGGYGYTF
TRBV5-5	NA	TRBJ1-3	CASSLQQLGNTIYF
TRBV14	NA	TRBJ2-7	CASSPDRREQYF
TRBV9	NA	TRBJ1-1	CASSVDTDRVYTEAFF
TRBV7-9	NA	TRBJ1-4	CASSHMGVGEKLFF
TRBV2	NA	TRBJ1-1	CASSSDSTEAFF
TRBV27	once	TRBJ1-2	CASSLIGRNYGYTF
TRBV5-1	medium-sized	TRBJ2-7	CASSYMTGREQYF
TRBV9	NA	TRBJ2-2	CASSPQGQGTNTGELFF
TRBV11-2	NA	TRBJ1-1	CASSPSQAFNTEAFF
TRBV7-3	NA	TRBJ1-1	CASSLTVNTEAFF
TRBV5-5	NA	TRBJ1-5	CASSLFLGSNQPQHF
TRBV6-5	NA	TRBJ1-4	CATLGRMKGEKLFF
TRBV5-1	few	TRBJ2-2	CASSSPPGQITTGELFF
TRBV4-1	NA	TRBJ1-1	CASSHLSGAEAFF
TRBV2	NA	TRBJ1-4	CASSEALTANEKLFF
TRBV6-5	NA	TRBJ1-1	CASMRGLNTEAFF
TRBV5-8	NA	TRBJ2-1	CASNSDRVNNEQFF
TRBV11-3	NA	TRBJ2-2	CASSLTSGGATGELFF
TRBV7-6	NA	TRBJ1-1	CASSPRDGGAEAFF
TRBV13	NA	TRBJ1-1	CASSRGDGTEAFF
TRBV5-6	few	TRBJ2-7	CASSVTGEQYF
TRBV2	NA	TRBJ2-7	CASSEVQRYF
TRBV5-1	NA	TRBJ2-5	CASSFRGLVETQYF
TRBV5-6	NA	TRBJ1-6	CASSPWTGSFSYNSPLHF
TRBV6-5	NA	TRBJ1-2	CASSLLGETNYGYTF
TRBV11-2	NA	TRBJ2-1	CASSLRGNYNEQFF
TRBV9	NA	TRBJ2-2	CASSPRAFLGGTGELFF
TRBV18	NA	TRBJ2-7	CASSPDRGREQYF
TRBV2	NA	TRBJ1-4	CASSKTGVSDEKLFF
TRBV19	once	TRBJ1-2	CASSIGRGYTF
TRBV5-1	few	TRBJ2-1	CASSARAHSYNEQFF